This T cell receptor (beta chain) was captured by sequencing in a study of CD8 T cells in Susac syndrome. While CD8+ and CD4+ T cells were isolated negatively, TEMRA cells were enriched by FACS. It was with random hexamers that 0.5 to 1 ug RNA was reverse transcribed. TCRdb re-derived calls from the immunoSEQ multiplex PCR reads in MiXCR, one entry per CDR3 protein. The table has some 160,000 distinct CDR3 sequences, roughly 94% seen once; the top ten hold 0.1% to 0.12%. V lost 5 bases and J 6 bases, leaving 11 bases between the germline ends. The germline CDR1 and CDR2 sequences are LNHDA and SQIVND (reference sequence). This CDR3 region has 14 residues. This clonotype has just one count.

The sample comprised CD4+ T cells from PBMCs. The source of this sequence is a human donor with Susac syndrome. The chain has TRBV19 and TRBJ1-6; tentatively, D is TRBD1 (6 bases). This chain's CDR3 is CASSAQGGNSPLHF. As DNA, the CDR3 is TGTGCCAGTAGTGCACAGGGAGGTAATTCACCCCTCCACTTT.